This T cell receptor (beta chain) was retrieved from a study of cytotoxic CD8 clonotypes in ibrutinib-treated CLL. Study as a whole: Outcomes included some 25 partial and 2 complete responses; after median around 65 months, roughly 15 stayed remitted and some twelve progressed.

This clone was observed a single time. The antigen is not known. Cryopreserved PBMCs yielded approximately 2 micrograms of genomic DNA for TCR beta libraries. TCRdb's copy holds only in-frame clones and misses some; the assay was immunoSEQ multiplex PCR. The repertoire holds some 200,000 clones, with 70% as singletons. Regarding the study as a whole: Pretreatment clonality was elevated relative to age-matched healthy donors and paralleled circulating CD8+ T-cell counts. Shared public clonotypes were rare, and on treatment they either got smaller or stayed the same.

V was pared by 7 bases and J by 0 bases, with 19 bases between. The CDR3 is 16 amino acids. Germline CDR1 SGHVS, CDR2 FQNEAQ. Source: PBMCs, taken after 12 months of ibrutinib treatment. The clonotype was recovered from a human donor with chronic lymphocytic leukemia. J is TRBJ2-7 and V is TRBV7-8; the D gene could be TRBD1 or TRBD2 (6 bases each). CDR3: CASTPRGRTSSYEQYF. CDR3 in DNA: TGTGCCAGCACCCCTCGGGGGCGAACAAGCTCCTACGAGCAGTACTTC. The full variable domain, with the rest looked up from reference TRBV7-8 and TRBJ2-7, is GAGVSQSPRYKVAKRGQDVALRCDPISGHVSLFWYQQALGQGPEFLTYFQNEAQLDKSGLPSDRFFAERPEGSVSTLKIQRTQQEDSAVYLCASTPRGRTSSYEQYFGPGTRLTVT.